This passage covers 3 T cell receptor beta chains from one sample sequenced in a study of OX40 agonist ivuxolimab in advanced cancers. Measured with immunoSEQ multiplex PCR; TCRdb has only the in-frame clones, and not every one. The data show about 61,000 clones, around 92% seen once. Sequences were derived from CD4+ or CD8+ T cells sorted from blood, sampled in a trial of the OX40 agonist ivuxolimab. These receptors were collected from an adult with an advanced solid tumor such as melanoma, head and neck, liver or kidney cancer.

This clone occurred once. This rearrangement joins TRBV27 to TRBJ2-6; 7 positions agree with TRBD2. The J segment lost 3 bases and the V segment lost 4 bases, leaving 9 bases of the junction unmatched. The germline V gene has CDR1 MNHEY and CDR2 SMNVEV (reference sequence). This CDR3 has 17 residues. The CDR3 DNA reads as TGTGCCAGCAGTTCCCACCGGGGGAGGGGTGGGGCCAACGTCCTGACTTTC. Amino acids: CASSSHRGRGGANVLTF.

The chain has TRBV19 and TRBJ1-6, with a possible D match to TRBD1 (5 bases). CDR1 and CDR2 from the germline V gene are LNHDA and SQIVND (reference sequence). V gave up 3 bases and J gave up 7 bases, with 10 bases separating them. CDR3 length: 14 amino acids. The CDR3 loop is CASSITGSNSPLHF. The CDR3 nucleotides read TGTGCCAGTAGTATTACAGGATCCAATTCACCCCTCCACTTT.

The genes are TRBV5-4 and TRBJ2-1, with TRBD2 identical over 7 bases. Germline V CDR1 and CDR2: SGHNT, YYREEE (reference sequence). V shed 0 bases and J 9 bases; nucleotides not matched to a gene: 9. The CDR3 is 15 residues long. The CDR3 region has the DNA TGTGCCAGCAGCTTGGCTTGGGGGAGGGCCAGTGAGCAGTTCTTC. As protein: CASSLAWGRASEQFF.